This TCR beta chain was profiled in a study of cytomegalovirus exposure and HLA in healthy donors. Study-level points and caveats: A later analysis found that most CMV-associated TCR beta chains appeared HLA-restricted. Accurate prediction of HLA-A and HLA-B alleles (for most subjects) was reportedly achieved from TCR beta sequences.

About this clone itself: What it recognizes is unknown.

The PCR used 60 Vbeta and 13 Jbeta primers. Libraries were prepared by immunoSEQ multiplex PCR; TCRdb keeps only in-frame clonotypes and omits some of them. Here the sample spans about 190,000 clones, around 86% being singletons. The CDR3 is 14 residues long. Germline CDR1 and CDR2: SGHNT and YENEEA. Deletions cut 3 bases from V and 0 bases from J, with 6 bases between. This clonotype originated in a man aged 30 to 39 in good health and CMV-seronegative. Sequencing was performed on PBMCs. J is TRBJ2-1 and V is TRBV11-3; D is undetermined. The CDR3 bases are TGTGCCAGCAGCTTGGGCAGCTCCTACAATGAGCAGTTCTTC. Its protein is CASSLGSSYNEQFF.